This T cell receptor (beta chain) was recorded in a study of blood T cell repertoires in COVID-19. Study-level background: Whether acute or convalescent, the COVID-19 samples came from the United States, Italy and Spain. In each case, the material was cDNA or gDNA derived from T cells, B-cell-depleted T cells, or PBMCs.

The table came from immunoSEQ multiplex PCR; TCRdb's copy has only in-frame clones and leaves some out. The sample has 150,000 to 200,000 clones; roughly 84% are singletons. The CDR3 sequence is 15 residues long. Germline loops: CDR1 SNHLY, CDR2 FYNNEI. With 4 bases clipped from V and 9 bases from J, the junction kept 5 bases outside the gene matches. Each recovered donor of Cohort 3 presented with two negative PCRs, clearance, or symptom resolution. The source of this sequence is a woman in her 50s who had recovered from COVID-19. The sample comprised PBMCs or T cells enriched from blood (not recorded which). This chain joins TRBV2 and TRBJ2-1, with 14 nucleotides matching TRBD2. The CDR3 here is CASSGGLAGVGEQFF. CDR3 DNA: TGTGCCAGCAGTGGGGGACTAGCGGGAGTGGGTGAGCAGTTCTTC.